Following are 13 T cell receptor beta chains from one sample sequenced in a study of blood T cell repertoires in COVID-19. TCRdb's copy holds only in-frame clones and misses some; the assay was immunoSEQ multiplex PCR. The profile shows hundreds of thousands of clones, 86% of them singletons. Sequencing was carried out using peripheral blood. These receptors originate from a woman aged 30 to 39 with active or convalescent COVID-19.

The chain couples TRBV5-3 to TRBJ1-5; TRBD1 agrees at 10 bases. TRBV5-3 is sorted into the ORF group, with uncertain function. J was trimmed by 7 bases and V by 2 bases; bases with no gene match: 12. The CDR3 extends over 17 amino acids. CDR3 DNA: TGTGCCAGAAGCTTAAACGGACAGGGGGTACTCAAACAGCCCCAGCATTTT. Its translation is CARSLNGQGVLKQPQHF.

The V call is TRBV30, the J call TRBJ2-1, with D maybe TRBD2 (6 bases). Germline CDR1 is GTSNPN and CDR2 is SVGIG (reference sequence). With 4 bases removed from V and 0 bases from J, the gap between germline ends came to 22 bases. This CDR3 comprises 18 residues. The CDR3 protein is CAWKASELARSSYNEQFF. The CDR3 DNA is TGTGCCTGGAAGGCGTCCGAACTAGCTCGGAGCTCCTACAATGAGCAGTTCTTC.

The V gene is TRBV12-3 or TRBV12-4, the J gene TRBJ1-2; D possibly corresponds to TRBD1 (6 bases). This CDR3 is built from 11 residues. Trimming left V 6 bases short and J 7 bases short, with 9 bases between. The CDR3 DNA reads as TGTGCCAGCAGCCCAGGGGTTGGCTACACCTTC. It encodes CASSPGVGYTF.

The rearrangement links TRBV20-1 to TRBJ2-3; D uncertain. V was pared by 2 bases and J by 6 bases, with 6 bases between. This CDR3 spans 11 amino acids. The germline V gene has CDR1 DFQATT and CDR2 SNEGSKA (reference sequence). CDR3 bases: TGCAGTGCTAGAATCCTGGATACGCAGTATTTT. Protein: CSARILDTQYF.

The chain couples TRBV2 to TRBJ2-1; 11 bases fit TRBD2. CDR1 and CDR2 (germline): SNHLY, FYNNEI. V gave up 8 bases and J gave up 9 bases; unmatched junction bases: 9. The CDR3 is 14 residues long. The CDR3 coding sequence is TGTGCCAGCGCCACCGGACTAGCGGGTACTGAGCAGTTCTTC. Its protein is CASATGLAGTEQFF. Complete variable domain (other parts from reference TRBV2 and TRBJ2-1): EPEVTQTPSHQVTQMGQEVILRCVPISNHLYFYWYRQILGQKVEFLVSFYNNEISEKSEIFDDQFSVERPDGSNFTLKIRSTKLEDSAMYFCASATGLAGTEQFFGPGTRLTVL.

The V and J genes are TRBV11-2 and TRBJ1-2; TRBD1 matches at 7 bases. Losses at the gene ends were 0 bases for V and 4 bases for J; bases not matched to a gene: 5. Germline loops: CDR1 SGHAT, CDR2 FQNNGV. CDR3 length: 15 residues. DNA of the CDR3: TGTGCCAGCAGCTTAGACTCGGGACAGTTCTATGGCTACACCTTC. As protein: CASSLDSGQFYGYTF.

This chain's CDR3 is CASSPVVGDSTEAFF. Here the CDR3 DNA reads TGTGCCAGCTCTCCCGTCGTCGGGGACAGCACTGAAGCTTTCTTT. This chain connects TRBV18 to TRBJ1-1; 7 bases fit TRBD1. With 6 bases clipped from V and 4 bases from J, the junction kept 11 bases outside the gene matches. Germline V gene lookup returns CDR1 KGHSH and CDR2 LQKENI. The CDR3 sequence is 15 residues long.

The CDR3: CASSLFPETNTGELFF. The CDR3 DNA reads as TGCGCCAGCAGCTTGTTCCCAGAAACGAACACCGGGGAGCTGTTTTTT. V usage is TRBV5-1 and J usage is TRBJ2-2, with D uncertain. Per the germline V gene, CDR1 is SGHRS and CDR2 is YFSETQ. The CDR3 is 16 residues long. V was cut by 1 base and J by 0 bases, with 10 bases left in between.

This rearrangement joins TRBV2 to TRBJ1-6; D gene ambiguous. CDR3 length: 16 residues. Trimming left V 2 bases short and J 2 bases short, with 10 bases between. Germline CDR1 is SNHLY and CDR2 is FYNNEI. The CDR3 DNA sequence: TGTGCCAGCAGTGAAAACGGAGTTCCCTATAATTCACCCCTCCACTTT. Its protein product is CASSENGVPYNSPLHF.

The V and J genes are TRBV15 and TRBJ1-5; D not certain. The CDR3 extends over 14 amino acids. Germline-derived CDR1 and CDR2 are LNHNV and YYDKDF (reference sequence). Trimming pared 7 bases from V and 6 bases from J, leaving 16 bases between. CDR3: CATNSRGNGQPQHF. For the CDR3, the DNA is TGTGCCACCAATTCCAGAGGTAACGGTCAGCCCCAGCATTTT.

The chain's CDR3 is CASLGAGDDYEQYF. In nucleotides, the CDR3 is TGTGCCAGCCTGGGGGCAGGGGACGACTACGAGCAGTACTTC. V gene TRBV6-5 combines with J gene TRBJ2-7; tentative D call: TRBD1 (6 bases). This CDR3 contains 14 residues. Deletions cut 8 bases from V and 3 bases from J, with 17 bases between. The germline V gene encodes CDR1 MNHEY and CDR2 SVGAGI.

The V gene is TRBV13, the J gene TRBJ2-5, with 10 bases fitting TRBD1. Germline-derived CDR1 and CDR2 are PRHDT and FYEKMQ (reference sequence). J lost 6 bases, V lost 5 bases, and 6 bases had no gene match. This CDR3 comprises 14 residues. CDR3 bases: TGTGCCAGCAGCCCGGGACAGGGGAAGCAGACCCAGTACTTC. Translated: CASSPGQGKQTQYF.

This clone was counted only a few times. The J gene is TRBJ2-7, the V gene TRBV6-1; 11 bases are a match to TRBD1. Germline CDR1 MNHNS, CDR2 SASEGT. There are 16 residues in the CDR3. The trim removed 1 base at V and 1 base at J, leaving 3 bases unmatched. This CDR3 reads CASSEEGTGGSYEQYF. The DNA for the CDR3 is TGTGCCAGCAGTGAAGAGGGGACAGGGGGTTCCTACGAGCAGTACTTC.